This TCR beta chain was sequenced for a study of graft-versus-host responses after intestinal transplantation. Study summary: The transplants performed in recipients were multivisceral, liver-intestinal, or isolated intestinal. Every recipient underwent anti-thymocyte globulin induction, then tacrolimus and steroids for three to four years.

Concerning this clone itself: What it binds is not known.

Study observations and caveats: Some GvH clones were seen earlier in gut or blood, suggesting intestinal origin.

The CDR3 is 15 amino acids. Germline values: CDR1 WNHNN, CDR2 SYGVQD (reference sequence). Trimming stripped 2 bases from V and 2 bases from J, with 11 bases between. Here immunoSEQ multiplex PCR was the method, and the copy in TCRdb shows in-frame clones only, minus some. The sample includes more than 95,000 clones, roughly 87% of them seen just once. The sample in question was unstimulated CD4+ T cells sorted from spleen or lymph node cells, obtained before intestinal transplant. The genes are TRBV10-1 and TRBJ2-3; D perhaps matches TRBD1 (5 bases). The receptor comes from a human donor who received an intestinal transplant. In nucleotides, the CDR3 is TGCGCCAGCAGTGAGCTGCGAGGACACACAGATACGCAGTATTTT. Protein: CASSELRGHTDTQYF.